This passage covers 31 T cell receptor beta chains from one sample sequenced in a study of control samples from healthy donors and cancer patients. TCRdb keeps only in-frame clones here, not all; method: immunoSEQ multiplex PCR. The sample lists 45,000 to 70,000 clones; about 91% were seen once. The sample was PBMCs. Receptors originate from a man younger than 40 with colorectal cancer.

The chain uses TRBV6-5 and TRBJ2-3; unclear D gene. This CDR3 comprises 13 residues. The germline CDR1 and CDR2 sequences are MNHEY and SVGAGI. Trimming left V 3 bases short and J 3 bases short, with 7 bases between. For the CDR3, the DNA is TGTGCCAGCAGTTATAAAGGGACAGATACGCAGTATTTT. It specifies CASSYKGTDTQYF.

This chain joins TRBV3-1 (or the pseudogene TRBV3-2) and TRBJ2-3; D call uncertain. The CDR3 extends over 14 amino acids. Germline V lookup: CDR1 LGHDT, CDR2 YNNKEL (reference sequence). Trimming removed 1 base at V and 6 bases at J, with 11 bases between. CDR3 nucleotides: TGTGCCAGCAGCCAAGTGGCTAGGTCTGATACGCAGTATTTT. Translated, it gives CASSQVARSDTQYF.

This clone has a single count. The genes are TRBV5-4 and TRBJ2-7, with 10 positions matching TRBD2. Germline lookup yields CDR1 SGHNT and CDR2 YYREEE (reference sequence). CDR3 size: 14 residues. The V gene end was trimmed by 3 bases and the J gene end by 4 bases; junction bases not matched to a gene: 4. CDR3 bases: TGTGCCAGCAGCTCGGGGACTAGCGTATACGAGCAGTACTTC. Its protein product is CASSSGTSVYEQYF. Full variable domain (rest looked up from reference TRBV5-4 and TRBJ2-7): ETGVTQSPTHLIKTRGQQVTLRCSSQSGHNTVSWYQQALGQGPQFIFQYYREEENGRGNFPPRFSGLQFPNYSSELNVNALELDDSALYLCASSSGTSVYEQYFGPGTRLTVT.

To note about this clone: The junction departs from the called germline gene at one end, perhaps through a read error. V is TRBV4-2 and J is TRBJ1-6; TRBD1 matches 7 bases. This CDR3 comprises 16 residues. Germline V lookup: CDR1 LGHNA, CDR2 YNFKEQ. CDR3 DNA: TGTGCCGGCAGCCAAGTCGTGACAGGGAGAAATTCACCCCTCCACTTT. It translates to CAGSQVVTGRNSPLHF.

The chain combines TRBV10-3 with TRBJ1-2; D unclear. The CDR3 contains 15 residues. V lost 3 bases and J 2 bases, leaving 13 bases between the germline ends. The germline V gene has CDR1 ENHRY and CDR2 SYGVKD. The CDR3 region is CAISERQIRNYGYTF. CDR3 in DNA: TGTGCCATCAGTGAAAGGCAGATCAGGAACTATGGCTACACCTTC.

V and J are TRBV4-1 and TRBJ2-2, with D unclear. V was cut by 4 bases and J by 8 bases, with 20 bases left in between. CDR1 and CDR2 from the germline V gene are MGHRA and YSYEKL. This CDR3 is built from 16 residues. This CDR3 is CASSLFTVGELGELFF. CDR3 nucleotide sequence: TGCGCCAGCAGCCTTTTTACAGTTGGTGAACTGGGGGAGCTGTTTTTT.

V usage is TRBV19 and J usage is TRBJ1-2; D is ambiguous. CDR3 size: 14 residues. V lost 5 bases, J lost 10 bases, and 20 bases lay in between. CDR1 and CDR2 (germline): LNHDA, SQIVND (reference sequence). The CDR3 sequence is CASSRMGSSMDYTF. DNA for the CDR3: TGTGCCAGTAGTCGTATGGGCAGCTCTATGGACTACACCTTC.

V is TRBV6-4 and J is TRBJ2-5, with TRBD1 as a possible D gene (6 bases). The germline gives CDR1 MRHNA, CDR2 SNTAGT. CDR3 length equals 13 residues. V lost 4 bases and J lost 7, with 13 bases in between. The CDR3 region is CASSVQEGGTQYF. CDR3 bases: TGTGCCAGCAGTGTGCAGGAAGGGGGGACCCAGTACTTC.

The J gene is TRBJ1-4, the V gene TRBV10-1; D might be TRBD1 (6 bases). CDR1 and CDR2 from the germline V gene are WNHNN and SYGVQD (reference sequence). The CDR3 runs 13 residues. Trimming stripped 3 bases from V and 7 bases from J, with 9 bases between. The DNA for the CDR3 is TGCGCCAGCAGTGACCCGGACAGTGAAAAACTGTTTTTT. Protein: CASSDPDSEKLFF.

The rearrangement uses TRBV7-9 and TRBJ1-2; D is perhaps TRBD1 (6 bases). Trimming cost V 5 bases and J 6 bases, with 22 bases left between them. The CDR3 is 16 residues long. CDR1 is SEHNR, CDR2 FQNEAQ, per germline (reference sequence). CDR3 nucleotides: TGTGCCAGCAGCCATCCCATGGGGGGCAGGAATGATGGCTACACCTTC. Protein sequence: CASSHPMGGRNDGYTF.

The chain uses TRBV2 and TRBJ1-1; D is unclear. Trimming removed 4 bases at V and 7 bases at J, with 7 bases between. The CDR3 has 11 amino acids. Germline V gene data show CDR1 as SNHLY and CDR2 as FYNNEI. The CDR3 reads CASSAGNEAFF. As DNA, the CDR3 is TGTGCCAGCAGTGCCGGAAATGAAGCTTTCTTT.

This sequence joins TRBV27 and TRBJ1-5, with D perhaps matching TRBD1 (6 bases). Germline CDR1 reads MNHEY; CDR2 reads SMNVEV (reference sequence). CDR3 length: 13 residues. V gave up 3 bases and J gave up 7 bases, with 10 bases separating them. The CDR3 spells CASSLDSLQPQHF. DNA for the CDR3: TGTGCCAGCAGTTTGGACAGTTTGCAGCCCCAGCATTTT.

The genes are TRBV6-2 or TRBV6-3 and TRBJ1-1, with D perhaps matching TRBD1 (6 bases). This CDR3 contains 15 residues. Germline loops: CDR1 MNHEY, CDR2 SVGEGT. V lost 6 bases and J lost 0, with 14 bases in between. CDR3 in DNA: TGTGCCAGCAGCCGGACAGCCCGAATGAACACTGAAGCTTTCTTT. Amino acids: CASSRTARMNTEAFF.

The chain combines TRBV5-1 with TRBJ1-1; D ambiguous. The length of the CDR3 is 17 residues. The V and J ends lost 2 bases and 6 bases respectively, with 23 bases between them. CDR1 SGHRS and CDR2 YFSETQ come from the germline V gene. The CDR3 coding sequence is TGCGCCAGCAGCTTTGGGTCGCGGGGTGTCAGTTTCCCTGAAGCTTTCTTT. It is translated as CASSFGSRGVSFPEAFF. Full variable domain (rest looked up from reference TRBV5-1 and TRBJ1-1): KAGVTQTPRYLIKTRGQQVTLSCSPISGHRSVSWYQQTPGQGLQFLFEYFSETQRNKGNFPGRFSGRQFSNSRSEMNVSTLELGDSALYLCASSFGSRGVSFPEAFFGQGTRLTVV.

The chain recombines TRBV2 with TRBJ2-1; TRBD1 or TRBD2 may be the D gene (5 bases each). CDR3 length: 12 residues. Germline V gives CDR1 SNHLY, CDR2 FYNNEI. The CDR3 sequence: CATGLKGNEQFF. The CDR3 nucleotides read TGTGCTACCGGACTCAAGGGGAATGAGCAGTTCTTC. The variable domain in full, with the rest retrieved from reference TRBV2 and TRBJ2-1, is EPEVTQTPSHQVTQMGQEVILRCVPISNHLYFYWYRQILGQKVEFLVSFYNNEISEKSEIFDDQFSVERPDGSNFTLKIRSTKLEDSAMYFCATGLKGNEQFFGPGTRLTVL.

The chain combines TRBV25-1 with TRBJ1-1, with D perhaps matching TRBD1 (6 bases). CDR1 is MGHDK and CDR2 is SYGVNS in the germline V gene. The CDR3 totals 14 residues. Deletions cut 2 bases from V and 4 bases from J, with 11 bases between. The DNA of the CDR3 is TGTGCCAGCAGTGAAGGGGGCATCGGCACTGAAGCTTTCTTT. Its translation is CASSEGGIGTEAFF.

This clone appeared a few times. V gene TRBV7-9 combines with J gene TRBJ1-2; the D is unclear. V was shortened by 2 bases and J by 7 bases, with 8 bases between the two germline ends. The CDR3 runs to 12 residues. Germline CDR1 is SEHNR and CDR2 is FQNEAQ (reference sequence). The CDR3 reads CASSLQDRGYTF. The DNA of the CDR3 is TGTGCCAGCAGCTTACAGGATCGTGGCTACACCTTC.

This chain joins TRBV2 and TRBJ1-6; D possibly corresponds to TRBD1 (5 bases). Germline values: CDR1 SNHLY, CDR2 FYNNEI. Trimming removed 3 bases at V and 9 bases at J, with 15 bases between. The CDR3 extends over 15 amino acids. CDR3 sequence (DNA): TGTGCCAGCAGTGATGGCGGGACTGTGGGTTCACCCCTCCACTTT. This translates into CASSDGGTVGSPLHF.

V usage is TRBV29-1 and J usage is TRBJ1-4; no firm D call. Trimming removed 7 bases at V and 0 bases at J, with 9 bases between. This CDR3 contains 13 residues. Germline CDR1 and CDR2: SQVTM and ANQGSEA. The CDR3 DNA follows: TGCAGCGCCTCTGTTGCAACTAATGAAAAACTGTTTTTT. Translated, it gives CSASVATNEKLFF.

J is TRBJ1-1 and V is TRBV18, with TRBD1 identical over 7 bases. The J segment lost 1 base and the V segment lost 3 bases, leaving 8 bases of the junction unmatched. CDR1 KGHSH and CDR2 LQKENI come from the germline V gene. CDR3 length equals 16 residues. CDR3 residues: CASSPQGEVTNTEAFF. CDR3 nucleotide sequence: TGTGCCAGCTCACCCCAGGGGGAGGTTACGAACACTGAAGCTTTCTTT.

The chain uses TRBV5-6 and TRBJ1-5; no firm D call. Germline-derived CDR1 and CDR2 are SGHDT and YYEEEE. There are 15 residues in the CDR3. Between the trimmed V and J ends, which lost 3 bases and 5 bases, there was a span of 15 bases. CDR3 sequence (DNA): TGTGCCAGCAGCTCATTTCGGACGGTACATCAGCCCCAGCATTTT. Its protein product is CASSSFRTVHQPQHF. The full variable domain, completed using reference TRBV5-6 and TRBJ1-5, is DAGVTQSPTHLIKTRGQQVTLRCSPKSGHDTVSWYQQALGQGPQFIFQYYEEEERQRGNFPDRFSGHQFPNYSSELNVNALLLGDSALYLCASSSFRTVHQPQHFGDGTRLSIL.

J is TRBJ2-3 and V is TRBV6-2 or TRBV6-3, with 12 bases identical to TRBD1. V gave up 3 bases and J gave up 4 bases; unmatched junction bases: 5. The CDR3 totals 16 residues. Germline V gene data show CDR1 as MNHEY and CDR2 as SVGEGT. As DNA, the CDR3 is TGTGCCAGCAGTTATTCGGGACAGGGGGCGTCAGATACGCAGTATTTT. Its translation: CASSYSGQGASDTQYF.

The gene calls are TRBV23-1 and TRBJ2-1; D uncertain. TRBV23-1 carries the ORF label, with uncertain function. V gave up 6 bases and J gave up 1 base, with 10 bases separating them. The CDR3 totals 14 residues. CDR3 in DNA: TGCGCCAGCAGGAGGCTGGGTTCCTACAATGAGCAGTTCTTC. Translating it yields CASRRLGSYNEQFF.

This clone came up once. V gene TRBV3-1 (or the pseudogene TRBV3-2) combines with J gene TRBJ1-2; 7 nucleotides agree with TRBD1. Trimming cost V 5 bases and J 7 bases; bases outside gene matches: 7. This CDR3 region has 13 residues. Germline loops: CDR1 LGHDT, CDR2 YNNKEL (reference sequence). DNA for the CDR3: TGTGCCAGCAGCGGCACAGGGGCGGGTGGCTACACCTTC. This encodes CASSGTGAGGYTF.

This chain joins TRBV19 and TRBJ1-1; tentatively, D is TRBD1 (6 bases). Germline V lookup: CDR1 LNHDA, CDR2 SQIVND (reference sequence). Trimming took 6 bases from V and 8 from J, leaving 13 bases between them. The CDR3 spans 12 residues. Here the CDR3 reads CASRGTREEAFF. For the CDR3, the DNA is TGTGCCAGTAGGGGGACACGCGAAGAAGCTTTCTTT.

The V call is TRBV5-6, the J call TRBJ1-2, with no clear D. Trimming shortened V by 4 bases and J by 0 bases, and 13 bases separated the two germline ends. The CDR3 is 15 residues long. CDR1 SGHDT and CDR2 YYEEEE come from the germline V gene. CDR3 DNA: TGTGCCAGCAGCCCTGACTGGGCCGCTAACTATGGCTACACCTTC. Residues: CASSPDWAANYGYTF. The full variable domain, rest sourced from reference TRBV5-6 and TRBJ1-2, is DAGVTQSPTHLIKTRGQQVTLRCSPKSGHDTVSWYQQALGQGPQFIFQYYEEEERQRGNFPDRFSGHQFPNYSSELNVNALLLGDSALYLCASSPDWAANYGYTFGSGTRLTVV.

The chain links TRBV6-5 to TRBJ1-6; D is unresolved. V shed 3 bases and J shed 5 bases, with 11 bases lying between them. The CDR3 runs 15 residues. The germline V gene encodes CDR1 MNHEY and CDR2 SVGAGI. For the CDR3, the DNA is TGTGCCAGCAGTTATTTTGTCGGGAATAATTCACCCCTCCACTTT. It yields the protein CASSYFVGNNSPLHF.

The chain couples TRBV11-2 to TRBJ2-6; perhaps TRBD2 as D (6 bases). This CDR3 contains 18 residues. V dropped 3 bases and J dropped 2 bases, with 17 bases sitting between them. Germline CDR1 and CDR2: SGHAT and FQNNGV. CDR3 coding DNA: TGTGCCAGCAGCTTTAGGGGCGTGCGGGGCGCTGGGGCCAACGTCCTGACTTTC. Its translation is CASSFRGVRGAGANVLTF.

CDR3 residues: CAWVPGQTNTEAFF. CDR3 nucleotide sequence: TGTGCCTGGGTCCCTGGACAGACGAACACTGAAGCTTTCTTT. The rearrangement uses TRBV30 and TRBJ1-1, with D perhaps TRBD1 (6 bases). Germline lookup yields CDR1 GTSNPN and CDR2 SVGIG (reference sequence). This CDR3 comprises 14 residues. The V end was cut by 5 bases, the J end by 1 base, with 14 bases between.

The chain combines TRBV6-1 with TRBJ2-7; D not resolved. The length of the CDR3 is 13 residues. The V end was cut by 1 base, the J end by 4 bases, with 8 bases between. Germline V gives CDR1 MNHNS, CDR2 SASEGT. The CDR3 sequence is CASSEGWGYEQYV. CDR3 nucleotide sequence: TGTGCCAGCAGTGAAGGGTGGGGTTACGAGCAGTACGTC.

The rearrangement joins TRBV4-3 to TRBJ2-2; D call uncertain. The CDR3 extends over 16 amino acids. The V gene lost 0 bases and the J gene lost 0 bases, with 8 bases spanning the gap. CDR1 LGHNA and CDR2 YSLEER come from the germline V gene. CDR3 coding DNA: TGCGCCAGCAGCCAAGAATGGGGAACGAACACCGGGGAGCTGTTTTTT. The encoded protein is CASSQEWGTNTGELFF.